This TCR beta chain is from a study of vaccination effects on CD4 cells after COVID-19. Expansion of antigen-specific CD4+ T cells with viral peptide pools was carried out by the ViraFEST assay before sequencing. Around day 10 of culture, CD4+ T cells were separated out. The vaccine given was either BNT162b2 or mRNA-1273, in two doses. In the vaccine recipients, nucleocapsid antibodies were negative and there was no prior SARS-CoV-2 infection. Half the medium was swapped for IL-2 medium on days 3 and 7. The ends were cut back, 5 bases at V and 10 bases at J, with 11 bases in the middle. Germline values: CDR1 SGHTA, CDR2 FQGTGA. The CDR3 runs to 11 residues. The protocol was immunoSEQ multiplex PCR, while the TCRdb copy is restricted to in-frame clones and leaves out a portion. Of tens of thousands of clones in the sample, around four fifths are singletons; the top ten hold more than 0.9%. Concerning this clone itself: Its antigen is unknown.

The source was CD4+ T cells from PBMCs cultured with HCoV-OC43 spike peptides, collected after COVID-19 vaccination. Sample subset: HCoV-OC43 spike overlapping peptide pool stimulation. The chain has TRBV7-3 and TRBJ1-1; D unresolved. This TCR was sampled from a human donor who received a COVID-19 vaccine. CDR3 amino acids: CASSAGVGAFF. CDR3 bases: TGTGCCAGCAGCGCCGGGGTCGGAGCTTTCTTT. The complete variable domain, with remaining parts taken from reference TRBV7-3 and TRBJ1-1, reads GAGVSQTPSNKVTEKGKYVELRCDPISGHTALYWYRQSLGQGPEFLIYFQGTGAADDSGLPNDRFFAVRPEGSVSTLKIQRTERGDSAVYLCASSAGVGAFFGQGTRLTVV.